These T cell receptor beta chains were read from a single sample in a study of blood T cell repertoires in COVID-19. Method: immunoSEQ multiplex PCR; TCRdb's copy keeps in-frame clones and lacks some. In the table there are about 150,000 clones, about four fifths of which are singletons. The sample comprised peripheral blood. The receptors shown here come from a woman aged 55-75 years with acute or convalescent COVID-19. CDR3s include the opening cysteine and the closing phenylalanine or tryptophan. The D gene is left open where the match is weak. A row's size may be missing; if present it is once, few, many or a size class.

>TRBD1|-|TRBJ2-2|TRBV4-1
CASSQGRTGSTGELFF
TGCGCCAGCAGCCAAGGGCGGACAGGGTCCACCGGGGAGCTGTTTTTT
>TRBD1|-|TRBJ1-4|TRBV10-1
CASSAGTGGEKLFF
TGCGCCAGCAGTGCCGGGACAGGGGGTGAAAAACTGTTTTTT
>-|few|TRBJ1-1|TRBV6-2/TRBV6-3
CASSLAGGDTEAFF
TGTGCCAGCAGTCTAGCTGGTGGGGACACTGAAGCTTTCTTT
>-|-|TRBJ2-3|TRBV4-1
CASSQLGLAADTQYF
TGCGCCAGCAGCCAACTGGGTCTAGCAGCAGATACGCAGTATTTT
>TRBD1|-|TRBJ2-3|TRBV6-4
CASSARTGTDTQYF
TGTGCCAGCAGTGCAAGGACAGGGACAGATACGCAGTATTTT
>TRBD2|-|TRBJ2-1|TRBV30
CAWNTLAGHYNEQFF
TGTGCCTGGAATACGCTAGCGGGGCACTACAATGAGCAGTTCTTC
>-|-|TRBJ2-5|TRBV12-3/TRBV12-4
CASSFSQETQYF
TGTGCCAGCAGTTTTTCACAAGAGACCCAGTACTTC
>-|-|TRBJ2-3|TRBV13
CASSSLSDTQYF
TGTGCCAGCAGCTCCCTTTCGGATACGCAGTATTTT
>TRBD1|-|TRBJ1-1|TRBV30
CAWSSGGLEAFF
TGTGCCTGGAGCTCAGGGGGATTGGAAGCTTTCTTT
>TRBD1|few|TRBJ1-2|TRBV29-1
CSADRSLYGYTF
TGCAGCGCGGACAGGAGCCTCTATGGCTACACCTTC
>-|-|TRBJ2-5|TRBV5-1
CASSSGTLETQYF
TGCGCCAGCAGCTCCGGGACATTAGAGACCCAGTACTTC
>TRBD1|-|TRBJ1-6|TRBV7-2
CASSEGQGAWPLHF
TGTGCCAGCAGCGAAGGACAGGGGGCTTGGCCCCTCCACTTT
>-|-|TRBJ1-1|TRBV24-1
CAVRQVDTTRNTEAFF
TGTGCCGTCAGACAGGTTGACACAACCCGTAACACTGAAGCTTTCTTT
>TRBD2|-|TRBJ2-6|TRBV28
CASSSSGGGGANVLTF
TGTGCCAGCAGTTCTAGCGGGGGAGGTGGGGCCAACGTCCTGACTTTC
>-|few|TRBJ1-2|TRBV28
CASSLPGLPVNYGYTF
TGTGCCAGCAGTTTACCGGGTCTCCCGGTAAACTATGGCTACACCTTC
>-|-|TRBJ1-1|TRBV29-1
CSVGQMNTEAFF
TGCAGCGTCGGACAAATGAACACTGAAGCTTTCTTT
>-|-|TRBJ1-2|TRBV28
CASSSTVYGYTF
TGTGCCAGCAGTTCGACAGTCTATGGCTACACCTTC
>-|-|TRBJ1-1|TRBV7-6
CASSPLGGGIGTEAFF
TGTGCCAGCAGCCCGCTTGGGGGAGGGATTGGCACTGAAGCTTTCTTT
>-|-|TRBJ2-7|TRBV2
CASSESGPVEQYF
TGTGCCAGCAGTGAGTCAGGTCCGGTCGAGCAGTACTTC
>-|few|TRBJ2-1|TRBV7-2
CASSLEGGQYNEQFF
TGTGCCAGCAGCTTAGAGGGGGGGCAGTACAATGAGCAGTTCTTC
>TRBD2|-|TRBJ2-1|TRBV11-2
CASSTWTSGEGNEQFF
TGTGCCAGCAGCACTTGGACTAGCGGGGAGGGCAATGAGCAGTTCTTC
>TRBD2|-|TRBJ2-3|TRBV28
CASSLRASGGLGDTDTQYF
TGTGCCAGCAGTTTGAGAGCTAGCGGGGGGCTGGGGGACACAGATACGCAGTATTTT
>-|-|TRBJ1-2|TRBV6-5
CASSLDSTYGYTF
TGTGCCAGCAGCCTTGACAGCACCTATGGCTACACCTTC
>TRBD2|-|TRBJ2-5|TRBV18
CASSPRLAGGQETQYF
TGTGCCAGCTCACCCAGACTAGCGGGGGGCCAAGAGACCCAGTACTTC
>-|-|TRBJ1-4|TRBV19
CASSQRGARATNEKLFF
TGTGCCAGTAGCCAACGCGGGGCTAGAGCAACTAATGAAAAACTGTTTTTT
>-|-|TRBJ1-6|TRBV30
CAWCPGGLNSPLHF
TGTGCCTGGTGCCCGGGAGGGTTGAATTCACCCCTCCACTTT
>-|once|TRBJ1-3|TRBV18
CASSPQDTGNTIYF
TGTGCCAGCTCACCGCAGGATACCGGAAACACCATATATTTT
>TRBD1|-|TRBJ2-5|TRBV10-3
CATNQGVGGETQYF
TGTGCCACTAATCAGGGGGTAGGTGGGGAGACCCAGTACTTC
>-|-|TRBJ1-1|TRBV6-5
CFSGRYTEAFF
TGTTTTTCAGGGCGCTATACTGAAGCTTTCTTT
>-|-|TRBJ1-2|TRBV18
CASSPSGGGAYGYTF
TGTGCCAGCTCACCAAGCGGGGGAGGCGCCTATGGCTACACCTTC
>-|-|TRBJ2-2|TRBV3-1/TRBV3-2
CASTRGSNTGELFF
TGTGCCAGCACCCGGGGGTCCAACACCGGGGAGCTGTTTTTT
>-|-|TRBJ2-3|TRBV21-1
CASSKDGGQGDTQYF
TGTGCCAGCAGCAAAGACGGGGGGCAGGGAGATACGCAGTATTTT
>-|-|TRBJ2-3|TRBV6-5
CASSLRPGQQDTQYF
TGTGCCAGCAGCCTGAGGCCGGGACAACAAGATACGCAGTATTTT
>TRBD1|-|TRBJ1-1|TRBV6-5
CASSPGTATEAFF
TGTGCCAGCAGTCCCGGGACAGCCACTGAAGCTTTCTTT
>TRBD2|-|TRBJ2-1|TRBV9
CASSAAGGSYNEQFF
TGTGCCAGCAGCGCAGCGGGGGGGAGCTACAATGAGCAGTTCTTC
>-|-|TRBJ2-2|TRBV5-4
CASSLGERNTGELFF
TGTGCCAGCAGCTTGGGAGAAAGGAACACCGGGGAGCTGTTTTTT
>-|-|TRBJ1-3|TRBV6-5
CASSSPTGNTIYF
TGTGCCAGCAGTTCCCCCACTGGAAACACCATATATTTT
>-|once|TRBJ1-2|TRBV6-5
CASTNWGDGGGYTF
TGTGCCAGCACCAATTGGGGGGACGGTGGTGGCTACACCTTC
>TRBD2|once|TRBJ2-1|TRBV6-5
CASKGTGGARDEQFF
TGTGCCTCAAAAGGGACCGGGGGGGCCCGGGATGAGCAGTTCTTC
>-|-|TRBJ2-3|TRBV10-2
CASSLSNRVDTQYF
TGCGCCAGCAGTCTGTCCAACCGAGTGGATACGCAGTATTTT
>-|few|TRBJ1-6|TRBV21-1
CASSKRQFFRSPLHF
TGTGCCAGCAGCAAAAGACAGTTCTTCCGTTCACCCCTCCACTTT
>-|-|TRBJ2-7|TRBV4-1
CASSQAPHGGALAYEQYF
TGCGCCAGCAGCCAGGCCCCTCACGGCGGGGCTTTGGCCTACGAGCAGTACTTC
>-|-|TRBJ1-2|TRBV19
CASSISGGPAYGYTF
TGTGCCAGTAGTATAAGCGGGGGGCCGGCCTATGGCTACACCTTC
>TRBD2|-|TRBJ2-1|TRBV5-4
CASSFRLTSGGAYNEQFF
TGTGCCAGCAGCTTCCGGCTGACTAGCGGGGGGGCCTACAATGAGCAGTTCTTC
>-|-|TRBJ2-2|TRBV24-1
CATSEGVNTGELFF
TGTGCCACGTCAGAGGGGGTAAACACCGGGGAGCTGTTTTTT
>-|-|TRBJ1-4|TRBV6-1
CASSQDGGANEKLFF
TGTGCCAGCAGCCAAGATGGCGGGGCTAATGAAAAACTGTTTTTT
>TRBD1|-|TRBJ2-2|TRBV5-6
CASSLPWDRGTGELFF
TGTGCCAGCAGCTTGCCGTGGGACAGGGGTACCGGGGAGCTGTTTTTT
>TRBD1|-|TRBJ1-4|TRBV5-1
CASSSQGAANEKLFF
TGCGCCAGTTCCAGCCAGGGGGCAGCTAATGAAAAACTGTTTTTT
>-|-|TRBJ1-5|TRBV10-3
CAISAGQWEGTQHF
TGTGCCATCAGTGCAGGGCAGTGGGAGGGGACCCAGCATTTT
>-|-|TRBJ2-5|TRBV5-4
CASSSGLDQETQYF
TGTGCCAGCAGCAGTGGACTCGACCAAGAGACCCAGTACTTC
>TRBD2|-|TRBJ2-7|TRBV9
CASSVALGGVNNEQYF
TGTGCCAGCAGCGTAGCTTTGGGAGGGGTTAACAACGAGCAGTACTTC
>TRBD1|-|TRBJ1-1|TRBV7-8
CASSSQTGSTEAFF
TGTGCCAGCAGTTCTCAGACAGGGAGCACTGAAGCTTTCTTT
>-|few|TRBJ1-6|TRBV28
CASSPTGLGSPLHF
TGTGCCAGCAGCCCCACAGGGCTCGGGTCACCCCTCCACTTT
>TRBD2|-|TRBJ2-1|TRBV30
CASSGGAYNEQFF
TGTGCCTCTAGCGGGGGGGCCTACAATGAGCAGTTCTTC
>TRBD2|-|TRBJ2-3|TRBV6-5
CASSTTSLGTDTQYF
TGTGCCAGCAGTACGACTAGCCTCGGGACAGATACGCAGTATTTT